At least ten counts were recorded for the clone carrying this TCR beta chain. The data originate from a study of patients and donors after allogeneic stem cell transplantation. V was shortened by 4 bases and J by 1 base, with 13 bases between the two germline ends. The CDR3 consists of 14 residues. Looked up from germline, CDR1 is SQVTM and CDR2 is ANQGSEA. TCRdb recomputed calls from the RT-PCR reads with MiXCR, one row per CDR3 protein. The table shows about 960,000 distinct CDR3 sequences, with roughly 18% occurring only once. The genes are TRBV29-1 and TRBJ1-1, with D unclear. The material sequenced was blood, either unsorted or a sorted T cell fraction (not recorded which). This clonotype originated in a human donor who was either an allogeneic HSCT recipient or a stem cell or donor lymphocyte infusion donor (not recorded which). It is not recorded whose cells these are; they may come from a transplant donor. The CDR3 loop reads CSVVIPHRNTEAFF. Here the CDR3 DNA reads TGCAGCGTTGTGATTCCCCACAGGAACACTGAAGCTTTCTTT.